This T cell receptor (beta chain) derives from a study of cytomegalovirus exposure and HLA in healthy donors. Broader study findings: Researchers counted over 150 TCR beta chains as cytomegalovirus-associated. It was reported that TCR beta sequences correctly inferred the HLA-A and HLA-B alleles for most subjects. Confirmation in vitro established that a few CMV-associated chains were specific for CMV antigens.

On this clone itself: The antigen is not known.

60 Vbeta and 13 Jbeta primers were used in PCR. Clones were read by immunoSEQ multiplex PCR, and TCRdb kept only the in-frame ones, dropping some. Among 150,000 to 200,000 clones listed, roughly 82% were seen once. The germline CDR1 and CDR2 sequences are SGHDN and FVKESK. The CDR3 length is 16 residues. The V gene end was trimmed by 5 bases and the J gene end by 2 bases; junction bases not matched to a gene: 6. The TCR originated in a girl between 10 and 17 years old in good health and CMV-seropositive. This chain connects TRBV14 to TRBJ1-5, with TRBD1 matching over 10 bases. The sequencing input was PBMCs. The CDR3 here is CASSFPGTGGNQPQHF. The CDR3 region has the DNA TGTGCCAGCAGCTTCCCCGGGACAGGGGGCAATCAGCCCCAGCATTTT.